The next 22 T cell receptor beta chains were all read from a single sample in a study of T cell changes during pregnancy in multiple sclerosis (dated by TCRdb to about 2019). Library preparation was by the immunoSEQ multiplex PCR assay. TCRdb took this table from immuneACCESS and kept in-frame rearrangements with V and J called. Such tables lack part of the clones; where checked against another copy, unresolved V genes explain under half of the gap, and the rest is unexplained. The table for this sample lists over 30,000 clones; about 87% of them were counted only once. The ten largest clones represent 3.5% of the sample. Sample: CD8+ T cells from peripheral blood mononuclear cells, taken in the third trimester of pregnancy. These receptors all come from a female donor with multiple sclerosis, enrolled in a pregnancy study.

The chain carries TRBV2 and TRBJ1-2, with 8 bases aligning to TRBD1. The germline gives CDR1 SNHLY, CDR2 FYNNEI. Losses at the gene ends were 6 bases for V and 5 bases for J; bases not matched to a gene: 5. The CDR3 length is 13 residues. The CDR3 loop reads CASRTGQGYGYTF. Written as DNA, the CDR3 is TGTGCCAGCAGAACCGGACAGGGATATGGCTACACCTTC.

About this clone itself: At one of its ends the junction is not consistent with the germline gene, which may arise from a read error. This chain joins TRBV10-1 and TRBJ1-2; possible D gene TRBD1, 5 bases. This CDR3 has 15 amino acids. CDR1 is WNHNN and CDR2 is SYGVQD in the germline V gene (reference sequence). The CDR3 DNA reads as TGCGCCAGCGGTGAAGGGAGGGGATCGGACTATGGCTACACCTTC. It is translated as CASGEGRGSDYGYTF.

This chain links TRBV7-6 with TRBJ1-1; tentatively, D is TRBD1 (6 bases). Germline V gene lookup returns CDR1 SGHVS and CDR2 FNYEAQ. The CDR3 has 16 amino acids. The V end lost 4 bases, the J end lost 0 bases, and 15 bases lay between the germline ends. CDR3 DNA: TGTGCCAGCAGCTCCAACCGGGACACCTTGAACACTGAAGCTTTCTTT. It codes for CASSSNRDTLNTEAFF.

The chain recombines TRBV30 with TRBJ1-1; D unresolved. This CDR3 comprises 17 residues. Germline lookup yields CDR1 GTSNPN and CDR2 SVGIG (reference sequence). Trimming cost V 3 bases and J 1 base, with 21 bases left between them. The CDR3 region is CAWSDPLHDRRNTEAFF. CDR3 nucleotide sequence: TGTGCCTGGAGCGATCCCCTCCACGATAGAAGGAACACTGAAGCTTTCTTT.

The chain links TRBV6-4 to TRBJ2-3; D is possibly TRBD1 (6 bases). CDR1 MRHNA and CDR2 SNTAGT come from the germline V gene. V was trimmed by 2 bases and J by 2 bases, leaving 8 bases between them. This CDR3 is built from 14 residues. CDR3 protein: CASSDGQTTDTQYF. CDR3 coding DNA: TGTGCCAGCAGTGACGGACAGACCACAGATACGCAGTATTTT.

J is TRBJ2-7 and V is TRBV18; TRBD1 matches 7 bases. The CDR3 contains 14 residues. Trimming took 2 bases from V and 4 from J; bases not matched to a gene: 5. Germline lookup yields CDR1 KGHSH and CDR2 LQKENI. The DNA of the CDR3 is TGTGCCAGCTCACCAGACGACAGGGTGTACGAGCAGTACTTC. As protein: CASSPDDRVYEQYF.

This rearrangement joins TRBV10-1 to TRBJ2-7; 15 positions agree with TRBD2. CDR3 length: 17 amino acids. V lost 10 bases, J lost 2 bases, and 12 bases stayed unmatched. Germline values: CDR1 WNHNN, CDR2 SYGVQD (reference sequence). For the CDR3, the DNA is TGCGCCATCGCGGGACTAGCGGGGGGCCTACGCCCCTACGAGCAGTACTTC. Residues: CAIAGLAGGLRPYEQYF.

This clone was observed many times. The gene calls are TRBV7-2 and TRBJ2-5; TRBD2 matches 7 bases. This CDR3 is 13 amino acids long. Germline assignment: CDR1 SGHTA and CDR2 FQGNSA. V lost 2 bases and J lost 5; bases outside the gene matches: 2. The CDR3 DNA follows: TGTGCCAGCAGCTTATGGGGGGGGGAGACCCAGTACTTC. Its translation: CASSLWGGETQYF. Using reference TRBV7-2 and TRBJ2-5 for the parts outside the CDR3, the full variable domain is GAGVSQSPSNKVTEKGKDVELRCDPISGHTALYWYRQSLGQGLEFLIYFQGNSAPDKSGLPSDRFSAERTGGSVSTLTIQRTQQEDSAVYLCASSLWGGETQYFGPGTRLLVL.

CDR3 sequence: CATIGQGYGYTF. CDR3 in DNA: TGTGCCACGATCGGGCAGGGCTATGGCTACACCTTC. V usage is TRBV19 and J usage is TRBJ1-2, with D possibly matching TRBD1 (5 bases). The CDR3 has 12 residues. Trimming stripped 10 bases from V and 4 bases from J, with 13 bases between. Germline V CDR1 and CDR2: LNHDA, SQIVND (reference sequence).

The chain recombines TRBV5-4 with TRBJ2-1, with a weak D call TRBD2 (5 bases). The CDR3 sequence is 14 residues long. Per germline, CDR1 SGHNT and CDR2 YYREEE (reference sequence). V was pared by 2 bases and J by 4 bases, with 10 bases between. CDR3 DNA sequence: TGTGCCAGCAGCTTACGCGGGCTGTACAATGAGCAGTTCTTC. Its translation: CASSLRGLYNEQFF.

This clone was recorded once. The rearrangement uses TRBV7-9 and TRBJ2-5; the D is unclear. In germline, CDR1 is SEHNR, CDR2 FQNEAQ (reference sequence). The CDR3 is 14 residues long. The V gene lost 6 bases and the J gene lost 4 bases, with 15 bases spanning the gap. The CDR3 nucleotides are TGTGCCAGCAGACCTAGACCCCTAAGAGAGACCCAGTACTTC. This sequence encodes CASRPRPLRETQYF.

The table lists this clone with a count of one. This chain links TRBV9 with TRBJ1-4, with a possible D match to TRBD1 (5 bases). From germline, CDR1 is SGDLS and CDR2 YYNGEE. V shed 2 bases and J shed 10 bases, with 12 bases lying between them. This CDR3 is built from 13 residues. DNA for the CDR3: TGTGCCAGCAGCGTCGGTAGGGGAGGAAAACTGTTTTTT. Amino acid sequence: CASSVGRGGKLFF.

The chain has TRBV4-3 and TRBJ1-5; tentative D call: TRBD1 (6 bases). The CDR3 is 15 residues long. Germline loops: CDR1 LGHNA, CDR2 YSLEER. Trimming left V 0 bases short and J 7 bases short, with 13 bases between. CDR3 loop: CASSQDLTGLQPQHF. The CDR3 nucleotides read TGCGCCAGCAGCCAAGATTTGACAGGTCTCCAGCCCCAGCATTTT.

The chain employs TRBV9 and TRBJ2-2; no reliable D call. This CDR3 has 10 amino acids. Germline V gene sequence: CDR1 SGDLS, CDR2 YYNGEE. Trimming shortened V by 3 bases and J by 10 bases, and 4 bases separated the two germline ends. The CDR3 coding sequence is TGTGCCAGCAGCGGCGTGGAGCTGTTTTTT. Translation: CASSGVELFF.

The chain combines TRBV4-2 with TRBJ2-2; TRBD2 aligns across 15 bases. Germline V gives CDR1 LGHNA, CDR2 YNFKEQ. The trim removed 1 base at V and 1 base at J, leaving 4 bases unmatched. The CDR3 consists of 19 residues. This chain's CDR3 is CASSQVGTSGGRNTGELFF. CDR3 DNA: TGTGCCAGCAGCCAAGTAGGGACTAGCGGGGGGCGGAACACCGGGGAGCTGTTTTTT.

This chain links TRBV9 with TRBJ2-2, with 9 positions matching TRBD1. The length of the CDR3 is 15 residues. Germline CDR1 is SGDLS and CDR2 is YYNGEE. The junction had 2 bases not matched to a gene; V was cut back by 5 bases and J by 0 bases. CDR3 amino acids: CASRGQGTNTGELFF. CDR3 DNA sequence: TGTGCCAGCAGGGGACAGGGAACGAACACCGGGGAGCTGTTTTTT.

This rearrangement joins TRBV18 to TRBJ1-4, with D hard to call. Germline CDR1 and CDR2: KGHSH and LQKENI. Trimming removed 5 bases from V and 12 bases from J, with 7 bases in between. CDR3 length equals 10 residues. In DNA, the CDR3 is TGTGCCAGCTCAGGCGGGGAACTGTTTTTT. Translating it yields CASSGGELFF.

The rearrangement uses TRBV5-1 and TRBJ1-1; 7 positions agree with TRBD1. J was trimmed by 0 bases and V by 4 bases; bases with no gene match: 18. The CDR3 is 19 residues long. Germline CDR1 is SGHRS and CDR2 is YFSETQ. DNA of the CDR3: TGCGCCAGCAGCCCGCCCCCGCTGACAGGGTTGGCGATGAACACTGAAGCTTTCTTT. Amino acids: CASSPPPLTGLAMNTEAFF.

The V call is TRBV11-3, the J call TRBJ2-3, with 8 positions matching TRBD2. V trimming: 1 base; J trimming: 2 bases; junction bases outside the gene matches: 8. The CDR3 totals 17 residues. CDR1 and CDR2 from the germline V gene are SGHNT and YENEEA. The CDR3 is CASSLGGTSSHTDTQYF. The CDR3, as DNA: TGTGCCAGCAGCTTAGGCGGGACTAGTTCCCACACAGATACGCAGTATTTT.

This clone is medium-sized (0.01 to 0.1%). The rearrangement joins TRBV6-4 to TRBJ1-2, with D maybe TRBD1 (5 bases). This CDR3 comprises 13 residues. V lost 3 bases to trimming and J lost 0 bases, with 5 bases between them. The germline V gene encodes CDR1 MRHNA and CDR2 SNTAGT. The chain's CDR3 is CASSEDTNYGYTF. The CDR3 nucleotides read TGTGCCAGCAGTGAGGACACTAACTATGGCTACACCTTC.

This clone was seen a few times. The rearrangement joins TRBV9 to TRBJ1-1; D unresolved. The germline gives CDR1 SGDLS, CDR2 YYNGEE. This CDR3 has 13 residues. Trimming shortened V by 0 bases and J by 3 bases, and 6 bases separated the two germline ends. CDR3: CASSVGDYTEAFF. Written as DNA, the CDR3 is TGTGCCAGCAGCGTAGGAGACTACACTGAAGCTTTCTTT.

The chain links TRBV27 to TRBJ2-5, with D maybe TRBD1 (6 bases). Germline V CDR1 and CDR2: MNHEY, SMNVEV (reference sequence). The V gene lost 7 bases and the J gene lost 1 base, with 16 bases spanning the gap. This CDR3 is built from 15 residues. CDR3 in amino acids: CASKLEGTLQETQYF. CDR3 nucleotides: TGTGCCAGCAAGCTCGAAGGGACACTCCAAGAGACCCAGTACTTC.